Following are 2 T cell receptor beta chains from one sample sequenced in a study of cytomegalovirus exposure and HLA in healthy donors. PCR used 60 Vbeta primers and 13 Jbeta primers. Generated by immunoSEQ multiplex PCR, the TCRdb table keeps only in-frame clones and is missing some. The sample yields 120,000 or so clones, about 90% seen once. The sample was PBMCs. These receptors all come from a man between 35 and 55 years old in good health and CMV-seronegative.

The rearrangement joins TRBV2 to TRBJ1-2, with D uncertain. CDR1 and CDR2 (germline): SNHLY, FYNNEI. Trimming removed 7 bases from V and 8 bases from J, with 14 bases in between. The CDR3 spans 12 residues. DNA of the CDR3: TGTGCCAGCATCCTCGATCGCGGAGGCTACACCTTC. Translated: CASILDRGGYTF. Combining the CDR3 with reference TRBV2 and TRBJ1-2 gives the whole variable domain EPEVTQTPSHQVTQMGQEVILRCVPISNHLYFYWYRQILGQKVEFLVSFYNNEISEKSEIFDDQFSVERPDGSNFTLKIRSTKLEDSAMYFCASILDRGGYTFGSGTRLTVV.

This chain links TRBV5-4 with TRBJ2-6; D gene uncertain. Germline V gene sequence: CDR1 SGHNT, CDR2 YYREEE (reference sequence). V was shortened by 2 bases and J by 0 bases, with 12 bases between the two germline ends. The CDR3 runs to 17 residues. Here the CDR3 DNA reads TGTGCCAGCAGCTTTTTAACAGTTAGCTCTGGGGCCAACGTCCTGACTTTC. Its protein product is CASSFLTVSSGANVLTF.